Following are 22 T cell receptor beta chains from one sample sequenced in a study of T-cell memory formation after mild COVID-19. TCRdb called the 5' RACE reads again in MiXCR, with one record for every CDR3 protein. The table records approximately 190,000 distinct CDR3 sequences, approximately 16% of them present only once. Sequencing input: PBMCs or a T cell subset sorted from them (not recorded which). These receptors originate from an adult woman who had mild COVID-19 (a few samples of this study predate the infection). Cell type and time point are not known.

This clonotype was detected a few times. The chain recombines TRBV5-4 with TRBJ2-5, with D maybe TRBD2 (7 bases). V was pared by 0 bases and J by 1 base, with 10 bases between. The germline V gene has CDR1 SGHNT and CDR2 YYREEE (reference sequence). The CDR3 totals 15 residues. The CDR3 region has the DNA TGTGCCAGCAGCTTGGGGGGGGGCTCCCAAGAGACCCAGTACTTC. Its translation: CASSLGGGSQETQYF.

The chain carries TRBV11-2 and TRBJ2-1; no clear D. The CDR3 extends over 12 amino acids. Trimming stripped 5 bases from V and 7 bases from J, with 9 bases between. Germline V gives CDR1 SGHAT, CDR2 FQNNGV. CDR3 amino acids: CASSPYSNEQFF. The CDR3 DNA reads TGTGCCAGCAGCCCCTACTCGAATGAGCAGTTCTTC. Full variable domain (remainder filled in from reference TRBV11-2 and TRBJ2-1): EAGVAQSPRYKIIEKRQSVAFWCNPISGHATLYWYQQILGQGPKLLIQFQNNGVVDDSQLPKDRFSAERLKGVDSTLKIQPAKLEDSAVYLCASSPYSNEQFFGPGTRLTVL.

This clonotype was counted only a few times. This sequence joins TRBV7-2 and TRBJ2-1; D not resolved. Trimming took 1 base from V and 6 from J, leaving 13 bases between them. This CDR3 has 15 amino acids. Germline assignment: CDR1 SGHTA and CDR2 FQGNSA. The CDR3 DNA reads as TGTGCCAGCAGCTTAGTAAGGGTTATGGGCAATGAGCAGTTCTTC. This sequence encodes CASSLVRVMGNEQFF.

The chain recombines TRBV12-3 or TRBV12-4 with TRBJ2-7, with D hard to call. CDR3 length: 16 amino acids. Trimming cost V 1 base and J 1 base, with 14 bases left between them. This CDR3 is CASSLVMSWVSYEQYF. The CDR3 nucleotides are TGTGCCAGCAGTTTAGTGATGTCCTGGGTGTCCTACGAGCAGTACTTC.

The CDR3: CASSEPGNSEKLFF. CDR3 coding DNA: TGTGCCAGCAGCGAACCGGGAAACAGTGAAAAACTGTTTTTT. This rearrangement joins TRBV5-8 to TRBJ1-4, with D hard to call. The length of the CDR3 is 14 residues. With 4 bases removed from V and 7 bases from J, the gap between germline ends came to 14 bases. The germline CDR1 and CDR2 sequences are SGHTS and YDEGEE.

This clonotype has only a few counts. The chain joins TRBV12-3 or TRBV12-4 to TRBJ1-2, with D hard to call. Trimming pared 6 bases from V and 4 bases from J, leaving 18 bases between. The CDR3 consists of 15 residues. Here the CDR3 DNA reads TGTGCCAGCAGCCCCCGAGAGGTTTTAAGCTATGGCTACACCTTC. This encodes CASSPREVLSYGYTF.

This chain links TRBV30 with TRBJ1-5; tentative D call: TRBD1 (6 bases). Germline-derived CDR1 and CDR2 are GTSNPN and SVGIG (reference sequence). The CDR3 contains 13 residues. Trimming took off 3 bases at V and 4 bases at J, with 10 bases between the two ends. As DNA, the CDR3 is TGTGCCTGGAGCGCTACAGGGAATCAGCCCCAGCATTTT. Amino acid sequence: CAWSATGNQPQHF.

This clonotype turned up a few times. The V gene is TRBV10-3, the J gene TRBJ1-1; no clear D. Germline V gene data show CDR1 as ENHRY and CDR2 as SYGVKD. The CDR3 length is 14 residues. Trimming removed 0 bases from V and 1 base from J, with 6 bases in between. In nucleotides, the CDR3 is TGTGCCATCAGTGAGTCGAGTCAGAACACTGAAGCTTTCTTT. As protein: CAISESSQNTEAFF.

The chain links TRBV6-6 to TRBJ1-2; TRBD1 might be the D (6 bases). Trimming cost V 5 bases and J 6 bases, with 19 bases left between them. The germline gives CDR1 MNHNY, CDR2 SVGAGI (reference sequence). The CDR3 loop spans 15 amino acids. The CDR3 sequence: CASSHLIDRRHGYTF. The DNA of the CDR3 is TGTGCCAGCAGTCACCTCATAGACAGGAGACATGGCTACACCTTC.

The chain recombines TRBV7-7 with TRBJ2-5; perhaps TRBD2 as D (5 bases). This CDR3 is built from 15 residues. V dropped 5 bases and J dropped 2 bases, with 15 bases sitting between them. Germline V gene lookup returns CDR1 SSHAT and CDR2 FNYEAQ (reference sequence). The CDR3 reads CASSTGRAVQETQYF. The DNA of the CDR3 is TGTGCCAGCAGCACGGGGAGAGCGGTACAAGAGACCCAGTACTTC.

This clonotype was seen many times. This rearrangement joins TRBV5-1 to TRBJ2-7, with 9 bases fitting TRBD2. CDR3 length equals 18 residues. The V gene end was trimmed by 9 bases and the J gene end by 6 bases; junction bases not matched to a gene: 25. Germline-derived CDR1 and CDR2 are SGHRS and YFSETQ. DNA of the CDR3: TGCGCCACCACCCGCAGCTTGGAGGGGCTAGCGGGGTTTGGCGAGCAGTACTTC. Its protein product is CATTRSLEGLAGFGEQYF.

This clonotype was observed a handful of times. The chain joins TRBV7-9 to TRBJ1-2; a possible D gene is TRBD1 (6 bases). Trimming took off 6 bases at V and 2 bases at J, with 19 bases between the two ends. CDR1 and CDR2 (germline): SEHNR, FQNEAQ (reference sequence). This CDR3 is 16 amino acids long. CDR3 amino acids: CASSRNHRALNYGYTF. DNA for the CDR3: TGTGCCAGCAGTCGAAATCACAGGGCGCTCAACTATGGCTACACCTTC.

This clonotype was found many times. This chain uses TRBV9 with TRBJ2-5; D is tentatively TRBD1 or TRBD2 (5 bases each). Germline assignment: CDR1 SGDLS and CDR2 YYNGEE. Trimming pared 3 bases from V and 5 bases from J, leaving 11 bases between. The CDR3 is 13 residues long. The CDR3 here is CASSAGARETQYF. CDR3 bases: TGTGCCAGCAGCGCCGGGGCGCGGGAGACCCAGTACTTC.

The chain links TRBV2 to TRBJ1-1; the match to TRBD1 covers 7 bases. Germline CDR1 SNHLY, CDR2 FYNNEI. Germline trimming cut 7 bases from V and 0 bases from J; bases unmatched to any gene: 5. The CDR3 contains 14 residues. For the CDR3, the DNA is TGTGCCAGCATTCCGGGACAGATGAACACTGAAGCTTTCTTT. This gives the protein CASIPGQMNTEAFF. Complete variable domain (other parts from reference TRBV2 and TRBJ1-1): EPEVTQTPSHQVTQMGQEVILRCVPISNHLYFYWYRQILGQKVEFLVSFYNNEISEKSEIFDDQFSVERPDGSNFTLKIRSTKLEDSAMYFCASIPGQMNTEAFFGQGTRLTVV.

The CDR3 DNA sequence: TGTGCCAGCAGTCCCGGGGACAGGCGATATGGCTACACCTTC. Translating it yields CASSPGDRRYGYTF. The J gene is TRBJ1-2, the V gene TRBV12-3 or TRBV12-4, with 8 bases aligning to TRBD1. V was pared by 5 bases and J by 5 bases, with 7 bases of the junction left unmatched. The CDR3 is 14 residues long.

This clonotype was detected a few times. The CDR3 spells CASRAKESGNTIYF. CDR3 nucleotide sequence: TGTGCCAGCAGGGCAAAAGAATCTGGAAACACCATATATTTT. The J gene is TRBJ1-3, the V gene TRBV7-8; unclear D gene. The V end was cut by 6 bases, the J end by 1 base, with 10 bases between. CDR1 SGHVS and CDR2 FQNEAQ come from the germline V gene. This CDR3 comprises 14 residues.

The chain has TRBV30 and TRBJ1-2; D may be TRBD1 (6 bases). V was shortened by 1 base and J by 5 bases, with 14 bases between the two germline ends. Looked up from germline, CDR1 is GTSNPN and CDR2 is SVGIG (reference sequence). The CDR3 sequence is 14 residues long. CDR3 DNA sequence: TGTGCCTGGAGTGGGTTAGACAGGTTTTATGGCTACACCTTC. It translates to CAWSGLDRFYGYTF.

The table lists this clonotype with a few counts. The chain employs TRBV2 and TRBJ2-1, with D uncertain. Trimming left V 5 bases short and J 10 bases short, with 12 bases between. This CDR3 is 12 amino acids long. Germline assignment: CDR1 SNHLY and CDR2 FYNNEI. DNA for the CDR3: TGTGCCAGCAGTCCTATGGGGTGGGAGCAGTTCTTC. The encoded protein is CASSPMGWEQFF. The entire variable domain, with the rest obtained from reference TRBV2 and TRBJ2-1, is as follows: EPEVTQTPSHQVTQMGQEVILRCVPISNHLYFYWYRQILGQKVEFLVSFYNNEISEKSEIFDDQFSVERPDGSNFTLKIRSTKLEDSAMYFCASSPMGWEQFFGPGTRLTVL.

The CDR3 DNA reads TGTGCCAGCAGCTTTGGGGGGCTCTACGAGCAGTACTTC. This translates into CASSFGGLYEQYF. This chain links TRBV7-2 with TRBJ2-7; D tentatively fits TRBD1 or TRBD2 (6 bases each). Deletions cut 3 bases from V and 3 bases from J, with 9 bases between. The CDR3 length is 13 residues. CDR1 and CDR2 from the germline V gene are SGHTA and FQGNSA.

The chain employs TRBV2 and TRBJ1-1; D is unresolved. CDR1 is SNHLY and CDR2 is FYNNEI in the germline V gene. With 3 bases removed from V and 3 bases from J, the gap between germline ends came to 14 bases. This CDR3 has 15 amino acids. The DNA of the CDR3 is TGTGCCAGCAGTGAGCGTCGACCCTTATACACTGAAGCTTTCTTT. Translating it yields CASSERRPLYTEAFF.

This clonotype was seen ten or more times. The chain carries TRBV7-3 and TRBJ2-1; either TRBD1 or TRBD2 may supply D (6 bases each). This CDR3 is built from 15 residues. V was clipped by 2 bases and J by 8 bases, with 16 bases between them. Germline V gene sequence: CDR1 SGHTA, CDR2 FQGTGA. The CDR3 region is CASSLPSAGVDEQFF. CDR3 in DNA: TGTGCCAGCAGCTTACCTAGCGCAGGGGTGGATGAGCAGTTCTTC.

This clonotype has just a few counts. The CDR3 spells CATSVGGTDTDTQYF. The DNA for the CDR3 is TGTGCCACCAGTGTAGGAGGGACAGACACAGATACGCAGTATTTT. V is TRBV24-1 and J is TRBJ2-3, with D possibly being TRBD1 (7 bases). The V gene's germline CDR1 is KGHDR and CDR2 SFDVKD. V lost 5 bases and J 2 bases, leaving 13 bases between the germline ends. CDR3 length: 15 amino acids.